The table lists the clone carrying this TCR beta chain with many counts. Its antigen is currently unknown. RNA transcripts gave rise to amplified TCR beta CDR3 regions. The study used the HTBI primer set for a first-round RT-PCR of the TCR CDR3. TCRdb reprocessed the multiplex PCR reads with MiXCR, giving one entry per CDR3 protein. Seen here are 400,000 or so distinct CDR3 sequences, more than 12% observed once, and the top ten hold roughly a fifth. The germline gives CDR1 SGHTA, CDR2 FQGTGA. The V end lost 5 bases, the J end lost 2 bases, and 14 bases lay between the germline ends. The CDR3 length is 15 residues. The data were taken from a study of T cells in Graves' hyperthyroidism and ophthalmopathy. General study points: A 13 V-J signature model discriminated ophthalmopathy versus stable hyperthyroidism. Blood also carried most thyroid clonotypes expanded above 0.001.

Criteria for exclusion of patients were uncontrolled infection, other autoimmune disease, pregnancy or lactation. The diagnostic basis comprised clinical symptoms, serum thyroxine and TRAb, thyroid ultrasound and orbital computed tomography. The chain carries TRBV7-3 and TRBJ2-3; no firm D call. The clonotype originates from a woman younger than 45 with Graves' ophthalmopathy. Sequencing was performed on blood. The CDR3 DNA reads TGTGCCAGCAGCCAGCTAGGGCTTTCCACAGATACGCAGTATTTT. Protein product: CASSQLGLSTDTQYF.